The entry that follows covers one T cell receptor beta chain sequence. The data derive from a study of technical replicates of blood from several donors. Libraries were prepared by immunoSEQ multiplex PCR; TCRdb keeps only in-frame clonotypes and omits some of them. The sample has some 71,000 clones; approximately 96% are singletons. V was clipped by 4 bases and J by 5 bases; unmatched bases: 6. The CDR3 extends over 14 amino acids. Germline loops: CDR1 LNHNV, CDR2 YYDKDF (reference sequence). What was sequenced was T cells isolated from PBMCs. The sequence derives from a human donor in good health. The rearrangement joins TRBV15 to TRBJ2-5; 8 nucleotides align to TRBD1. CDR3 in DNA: TGTGCCACCAGCAAGGACAGGGTTCGCGAGACCCAGTACTTC. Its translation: CATSKDRVRETQYF. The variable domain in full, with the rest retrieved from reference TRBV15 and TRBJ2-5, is DAMVIQNPRYQVTQFGKPVTLSCSQTLNHNVMYWYQQKSSQAPKLLFHYYDKDFNNEADTPDNFQSRRPNTSFCFLDIRSPGLGDTAMYLCATSKDRVRETQYFGPGTRLLVL.